The subject of this entry is one T cell receptor beta chain. Its cognate antigen is unknown. There are 14 residues in the CDR3. Germline loops: CDR1 SNHLY, CDR2 FYNNEI. The V end lost 6 bases, the J end lost 1 base, and 10 bases lay between the germline ends. 60 Vbeta and 13 Jbeta primers were used in PCR. Only in-frame clones appear in the TCRdb table, and some are missing; sequencing was by immunoSEQ multiplex PCR. The sample lists 64,000 or so clones; over 60% were seen once. The data belong to a study of cytomegalovirus exposure and HLA in healthy donors. Whole-study findings and limits: Analysis performed later found approximately 17,000 TCR beta sequences associated with HLA alleles at 0.05 false discovery rate. Association of a missense DCLRE1C variant with TCR beta V- and J-gene trimming was reported in a later analysis.

The sample was PBMCs. The V call is TRBV2, the J call TRBJ1-3; D might be TRBD1 (5 bases). This sequence originates from a man between 35 and 55 years old in good health and CMV-seropositive. CDR3 in DNA: TGTGCCAGCAGCTCCTCAGGGTCTGGAAACACCATATATTTT. It specifies CASSSSGSGNTIYF.